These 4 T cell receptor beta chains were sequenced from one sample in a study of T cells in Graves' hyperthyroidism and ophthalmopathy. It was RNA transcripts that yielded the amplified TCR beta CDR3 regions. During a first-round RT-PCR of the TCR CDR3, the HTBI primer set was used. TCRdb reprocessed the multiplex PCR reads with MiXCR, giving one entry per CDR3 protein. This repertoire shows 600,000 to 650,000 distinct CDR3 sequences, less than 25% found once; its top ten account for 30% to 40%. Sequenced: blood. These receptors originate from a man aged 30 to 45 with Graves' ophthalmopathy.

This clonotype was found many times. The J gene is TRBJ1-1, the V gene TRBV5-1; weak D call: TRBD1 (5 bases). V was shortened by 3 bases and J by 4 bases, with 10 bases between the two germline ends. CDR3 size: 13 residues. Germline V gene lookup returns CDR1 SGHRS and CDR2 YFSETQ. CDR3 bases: TGCGCCAGCAGCTCTTCGGACATCACTGAAGCTTTCTTT. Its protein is CASSSSDITEAFF.

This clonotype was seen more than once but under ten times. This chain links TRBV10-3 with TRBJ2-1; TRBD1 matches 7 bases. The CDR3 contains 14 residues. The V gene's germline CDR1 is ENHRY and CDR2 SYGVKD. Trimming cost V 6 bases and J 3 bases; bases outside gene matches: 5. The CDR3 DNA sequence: TGTGCCATCAGGTCGGCAGGGGGCTACAATGAGCAGTTCTTC. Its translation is CAIRSAGGYNEQFF.

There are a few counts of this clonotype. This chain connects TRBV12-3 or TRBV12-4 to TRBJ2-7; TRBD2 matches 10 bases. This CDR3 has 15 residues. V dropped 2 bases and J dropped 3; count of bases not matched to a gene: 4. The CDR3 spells CASSLIRTSGYEQYF. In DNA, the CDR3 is TGTGCCAGCAGTTTAATTAGGACTAGCGGCTACGAGCAGTACTTC.

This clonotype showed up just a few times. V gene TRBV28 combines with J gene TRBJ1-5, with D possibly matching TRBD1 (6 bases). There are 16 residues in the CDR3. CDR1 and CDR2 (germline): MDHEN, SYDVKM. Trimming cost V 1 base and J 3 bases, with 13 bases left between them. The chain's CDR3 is CASSLLTRGDNQPQHF. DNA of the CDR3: TGTGCCAGCAGTTTATTAACCAGGGGTGACAATCAGCCCCAGCATTTT.